This T cell receptor beta chain was captured in a study of cytomegalovirus exposure and HLA in healthy donors. Between the trimmed V and J ends, which lost 3 bases and 2 bases, there was a span of 8 bases. In germline, CDR1 is MNHEY, CDR2 SMNVEV (reference sequence). CDR3 size: 14 residues. This clone was recorded once. PCR employed 60 Vbeta and 13 Jbeta primers. Measured with immunoSEQ multiplex PCR; TCRdb has only the in-frame clones, and not every one. The table records around 70,000 clones, about 75% of them present only once. This TCR was recovered from a man aged 55 to 70 in good health and CMV-seropositive. V is TRBV27 and J is TRBJ1-5; no firm D call. The sample was PBMCs. This chain's CDR3 is CASSFGPGNQPQHF. The CDR3, as DNA: TGTGCCAGCAGTTTTGGCCCTGGCAATCAGCCCCAGCATTTT.